This T cell receptor beta chain was captured by sequencing in a study of blood T cell repertoires in COVID-19. TCRdb keeps only in-frame clones here, not all; method: immunoSEQ multiplex PCR. The table has under 500,000 clones, 80% to 90% seen once; the top ten hold roughly 4%. CDR1 is MNHEY and CDR2 is SVGAGI in the germline V gene. Trimming removed 6 bases at V and 0 bases at J, with 9 bases between. The CDR3 spans 13 residues. This TCR was sampled from a woman aged 25 to 39 with acute or convalescent COVID-19. Source material: peripheral blood. The chain employs TRBV6-5 and TRBJ2-7; TRBD2 might be the D (5 bases). DNA for the CDR3: TGTGCCAGCAGCGACGGGGACTCCTACGAGCAGTACTTC. Protein product: CASSDGDSYEQYF.